The rows below give T cell receptor beta chains drawn from one sample of a study of T-cell reconstitution after alpha-beta-depleted transplantation in children. One entry per CDR3 protein, called by TCRdb with MiXCR from the PCR reads. The data contain 250,000 to 400,000 distinct CDR3 sequences, 23% of them seen just once; the ten biggest clones take up 10% to 11%. The specimen was PBMCs, mostly from graft donor cells, collected 180 days after TCRalphabeta/CD19-depleted stem cell transplant. Receptors were obtained from a male patient younger than 18 who had a stem cell transplant for acute lymphoblastic leukemia, so the T cells may come from the graft donor. The CDR3 runs from the conserved cysteine through the conserved F or W. A D gene is named only where the DNA matches it firmly. Only some rows state a clone size, as once, few, many or a class for expanded clones.

J	length	V	size	D	DNA	CDR3
TRBJ2-5	12	TRBV29-1	many	-	TGCAGCGTCCGGGTCCTTCAAGAGACCCAGTACTTC	CSVRVLQETQYF
TRBJ2-1	17	TRBV4-2	-	TRBD1	TGTGCCAGCAGCCAAGATCCTGGACAGGGAGTATACAATGAGCAGTTCTTC	CASSQDPGQGVYNEQFF
TRBJ2-7	14	TRBV6-1	many	TRBD2	TGTGCCAGCAGTCCTGCGGGGGGTCCCTACGAGCAGTACTTC	CASSPAGGPYEQYF
TRBJ2-1	13	TRBV7-9	-	TRBD2	TGTGCCAGCAGAACTAGCGGGAGCTATGAGCAGTTCTTC	CASRTSGSYEQFF
TRBJ2-5	16	TRBV4-2	few	TRBD2	TGTGCCAGCAGCCCTCGGACTAGCGGGGCTCGGGAGACCCAGTACTTC	CASSPRTSGARETQYF
TRBJ2-2	17	TRBV7-6	few	-	TGTGCCAGCAGCATAGACGGTTTAGCGCCTCACACCGGGGAGCTGTTTTTT	CASSIDGLAPHTGELFF
TRBJ2-5	14	TRBV18	few	TRBD1	TGTGCCAGCTCACTCCGACAGGGCCAAGAGACCCAGTACTTC	CASSLRQGQETQYF
TRBJ2-2	15	TRBV7-8	-	-	TGTGCCAGCAGCCCCCAGCGGGCACCCACCGGGGAGCTGTTTTTT	CASSPQRAPTGELFF
TRBJ1-5	13	TRBV27	-	TRBD1	TGTGCCAGCAGTGAGGGGGCCAATCAGCCCCAGCATTTT	CASSEGANQPQHF
TRBJ2-3	13	TRBV20-1	few	-	TGCAGCGCTAACCCCACAGGGCCCGATACGCAGTATTTT	CSANPTGPDTQYF
TRBJ2-6	15	TRBV27	-	-	TGTGCCAGCAGTTTTATGTTTTCTGGGGCCAACGTCCTGACTTTC	CASSFMFSGANVLTF
TRBJ2-4	15	TRBV20-1	-	TRBD2	TGCAGTGCTAGACGGGGGGAAGCAGCCAAAAACATTCAGTACTTC	CSARRGEAAKNIQYF
TRBJ1-5	14	TRBV20-1	many	-	TGCAGTGCTAGGAATTGGCAGCAGAATCAGCCCCAGCATTTT	CSARNWQQNQPQHF
TRBJ2-3	16	TRBV4-1	once	TRBD2	TGCGCCAGCAGCCCTCCGGGGGCGGGGGGGCTCGATACGCAGTATTTT	CASSPPGAGGLDTQYF
TRBJ1-6	16	TRBV9	-	TRBD1	TGTGCCAGCAGCACCCGGGACAGGGGGCGGGATTCACCCCTCCACTTT	CASSTRDRGRDSPLHF
TRBJ2-3	14	TRBV7-6	few	-	TGTGCCAGCAGCTTAGCGGGACCCAGGGATACGCAGTATTTT	CASSLAGPRDTQYF
TRBJ2-7	14	TRBV6-1	-	TRBD2	TGTGCCAGCAGGTCCCTCAGGGACTACGGCGAGCAGTACTTC	CASRSLRDYGEQYF